The 20 T cell receptor beta chains given below trace back to one sample, sequenced in a study of response to subunit inactivated influenza vaccine. TCRdb re-called the RT-PCR reads with MiXCR, one entry per CDR3 protein. The sample carries hundreds of thousands of distinct CDR3 sequences, approximately 7.7% recorded once. The material sequenced was PBMCs from blood, taken roughly 24 months after vaccination. The receptors shown here come from a man aged 50 to 69 who received an inactivated influenza vaccine.

The rearrangement uses TRBV12-3 or TRBV12-4 and TRBJ2-5, with unresolved D. V lost 2 bases to trimming and J lost 1 base, with 8 bases between them. The CDR3 is 14 amino acids. CDR3 DNA: TGTGCCAGCAGTTTACGGGCTCTCCAAGAGACCCAGTACTTC. This translates into CASSLRALQETQYF.

This clonotype was seen ten or more times. J is TRBJ1-5 and V is TRBV7-2, with D possibly TRBD1 on 6 matching bases. Germline lookup yields CDR1 SGHTA and CDR2 FQGNSA. Trimming cost V 4 bases and J 3 bases, with 13 bases left between them. This CDR3 region has 15 residues. In DNA form, the CDR3 reads TGTGCCAGCAGCTGGGTCGGGGGGGCCAATCAGCCCCAGCATTTT. It encodes CASSWVGGANQPQHF.

This clonotype was counted a few times. The V and J genes are TRBV29-1 and TRBJ2-1; D ambiguous. The CDR3 consists of 16 residues. With 3 bases removed from V and 2 bases from J, the gap between germline ends came to 17 bases. Germline V gives CDR1 SQVTM, CDR2 ANQGSEA. The CDR3 DNA sequence: TGCAGCGTTGAGTCGCGGCAGGTAAGACCCTACAATGAGCAGTTCTTC. Translation: CSVESRQVRPYNEQFF.

This clonotype was seen a handful of times. No DNA is shown, since the ends of the CDR3 on it are uncertain; the CDR3 is the one TCRdb lists. The chain recombines TRBV12-3 or TRBV12-4 with TRBJ1-1. The CDR3 is 14 amino acids in total, end residues counted. The CDR3 sequence: CASSGPTVGPGNFF.

In this sample, this clonotype turned up many times. V is TRBV29-1 and J is TRBJ2-4; D is tentatively TRBD1 or TRBD2 (5 bases each). Germline V gene data show CDR1 as SQVTM and CDR2 as ANQGSEA. V was trimmed by 4 bases and J by 7 bases, leaving 11 bases between them. The CDR3 runs to 12 residues. The CDR3 DNA is TGCAGCGTTGTCCCAGGGAGTAACATTCAGTACTTC. Its protein is CSVVPGSNIQYF. The whole variable domain, filled in from reference TRBV29-1 and TRBJ2-4, reads SAVISQKPSRDICQRGTSLTIQCQVDSQVTMMFWYRQQPGQSLTLIATANQGSEATYESGFVIDKFPISRPNLTFSTLTVSNMSPEDSSIYLCSVVPGSNIQYFGAGTRLSVL.

This clonotype was seen only a few times. The chain is built from TRBV14 and TRBJ2-7, with 8 bases identical to TRBD1. Germline V lookup: CDR1 SGHDN, CDR2 FVKESK. The CDR3 is 16 residues long. V was pared by 6 bases and J by 5 bases, with 15 bases of the junction left unmatched. The CDR3 nucleotides are TGTGCCAGCAGTCCAAGTGGCGCACAGGGGGTCCACGAGCAGTACTTC. This sequence encodes CASSPSGAQGVHEQYF.

This clonotype turned up a few times. The chain combines TRBV4-2 with TRBJ1-2; D ambiguous. Between the trimmed V and J ends, which lost 2 bases and 4 bases, there was a span of 8 bases. The CDR3 has 13 amino acids. CDR1 and CDR2 from the germline V gene are LGHNA and YNFKEQ. The CDR3 region is CASSQPTTYGYTF. The CDR3 DNA is TGTGCCAGCAGCCAACCCACCACCTATGGCTACACCTTC.

This clonotype was picked up many times. This chain connects TRBV18 to TRBJ2-7, with D perhaps TRBD1 (5 bases). This CDR3 is built from 14 residues. Trimming pared 6 bases from V and 3 bases from J, leaving 15 bases between. Germline V gene sequence: CDR1 KGHSH, CDR2 LQKENI. CDR3 residues: CASSPGSYSYEQYF. The DNA for the CDR3 is TGTGCCAGCTCCCCAGGGTCCTACAGCTACGAGCAGTACTTC.

The CDR3 loop is CASTVDGTQYF. CDR3 in DNA: TGCGCCAGCACGGTCGACGGGACCCAGTACTTC. The genes are TRBV5-1 and TRBJ2-5; no reliable D call. This CDR3 contains 11 residues. Between the trimmed V and J ends, which lost 6 bases and 7 bases, there was a span of 10 bases. CDR1 is SGHRS, CDR2 YFSETQ, per germline.

This clonotype was seen only a few times. J is TRBJ2-3 and V is TRBV29-1, with a weak D call TRBD2 (6 bases). V lost 4 bases to trimming and J lost 2 bases, with 16 bases between them. Looked up from germline, CDR1 is SQVTM and CDR2 is ANQGSEA. This CDR3 is 15 amino acids long. The CDR3 region has the DNA TGCAGCGTTGCTGGAGGGGCTCTCCCCACAGATACGCAGTATTTT. Translated, it gives CSVAGGALPTDTQYF.

The genes are TRBV12-3 or TRBV12-4 and TRBJ1-4; TRBD1 might be the D (5 bases). Trimming cost V 6 bases and J 8 bases, with 16 bases left between them. This CDR3 has 14 residues. The CDR3 bases are TGTGCCAGCAGATTCGGCAGGGTGGACGAAAAACTGTTTTTT. Amino acids: CASRFGRVDEKLFF.

This rearrangement joins TRBV4-1 to TRBJ1-1; the D is unclear. Germline values: CDR1 MGHRA, CDR2 YSYEKL. The CDR3 sequence is 16 residues long. The V end lost 0 bases, the J end lost 0 bases, and 11 bases lay between the germline ends. CDR3 bases: TGCGCCAGCAGCCAAGATCGACGTGGAGTGAACACTGAAGCTTTCTTT. Its translation: CASSQDRRGVNTEAFF.

This clonotype was seen only a few times. The chain carries TRBV12-3 or TRBV12-4 and TRBJ2-1; TRBD1 matches 9 bases. V was clipped by 3 bases and J by 9 bases; unmatched bases: 6. CDR3 length: 14 residues. CDR3: CASSLGQGVGEQFF. As DNA, the CDR3 is TGTGCCAGCAGTTTGGGACAGGGAGTCGGTGAGCAGTTCTTC.

This clonotype has a count of ten or more. The V call is TRBV20-1, the J call TRBJ2-1; D uncertain. V lost 0 bases, J lost 5 bases, and 8 bases lay in between. Germline CDR1 and CDR2: DFQATT and SNEGSKA (reference sequence). The CDR3 has 13 amino acids. The CDR3 DNA follows: TGCAGTGCTAGAGATACCAGGAACAATGAGCAGTTCTTC. Translating gives CSARDTRNNEQFF.

The rearrangement joins TRBV20-1 to TRBJ2-7; maybe TRBD1 (6 bases). Germline V CDR1 and CDR2: DFQATT, SNEGSKA (reference sequence). This CDR3 region has 15 residues. Deletions cut 1 base from V and 5 bases from J, with 18 bases between. CDR3 sequence reads: CSARAENRAKDEQYF. For the CDR3, the DNA is TGCAGTGCTAGAGCCGAAAACAGGGCGAAGGACGAGCAGTACTTC.

This clonotype was seen at least ten times. The V gene is TRBV12-3 or TRBV12-4, the J gene TRBJ2-7; D is undetermined. Trimming removed 5 bases from V and 7 bases from J, with 21 bases in between. This CDR3 is built from 15 residues. The CDR3 DNA follows: TGTGCCAGCAGTATATGGGCGGTGAGGTCTCAGGAGCAGTACTTC. This sequence encodes CASSIWAVRSQEQYF.

This clonotype was found a few times. The chain joins TRBV28 to TRBJ2-7; the D call may be TRBD1 or TRBD2 (5 bases each). Germline V gene data show CDR1 as MDHEN and CDR2 as SYDVKM. The CDR3 runs to 18 residues. V dropped 3 bases and J dropped 2 bases, with 23 bases sitting between them. The CDR3 reads CASSFPLTQGEGTYEQYF. The CDR3, as DNA: TGTGCCAGCAGTTTCCCCCTAACACAAGGTGAGGGGACCTACGAGCAGTACTTC.

There are many counts of this clonotype. The chain couples TRBV5-6 to TRBJ2-7; perhaps D is TRBD1 or TRBD2 (6 bases each). The V gene's germline CDR1 is SGHDT and CDR2 YYEEEE. This CDR3 is built from 13 residues. The V end lost 2 bases, the J end lost 7 bases, and 13 bases lay between the germline ends. CDR3 in amino acids: CASSFPGAGEQYF. CDR3 sequence (DNA): TGTGCCAGCAGCTTCCCAGGGGCGGGGGAGCAGTACTTC.

This clonotype was counted between two and nine times. The rearrangement joins TRBV4-1 to TRBJ1-6; D might be TRBD1 (6 bases). The CDR3 extends over 16 amino acids. Between the trimmed V and J ends, which lost 1 base and 9 bases, there was a span of 16 bases. Germline V gene sequence: CDR1 MGHRA, CDR2 YSYEKL. The CDR3 region is CASSQVLGQIASPLHF. Written as DNA, the CDR3 is TGCGCCAGCAGCCAAGTTCTAGGACAGATCGCTTCACCCCTCCACTTT.

CDR3 sequence: CASSPRHQGHGYTF. The CDR3 bases are TGTGCCAGCAGCCCCCGGCATCAGGGGCATGGCTACACCTTC. V gene TRBV9 combines with J gene TRBJ1-2, with D perhaps TRBD1 (6 bases). This CDR3 has 14 residues. Germline V CDR1 and CDR2: SGDLS, YYNGEE. V lost 4 bases and J 6 bases, leaving 16 bases between the germline ends.